Shown below are 11 T cell receptor beta chains from a single sample sequenced in a study of CD8+CD57+ T cells in acquired aplastic anemia. The study profiled TCR beta VDJ and CDR3 using genomic DNA as template. MiXCR was run by TCRdb on the reads, yielding one entry per CDR3 protein. This sample yields some 150,000 distinct CDR3 sequences, of which over 70% are seen a single time; under 60% belongs to the top ten. It was patients with CD8+CD57+ cell expansion by flow cytometry who were chosen for sequencing. The material sequenced was sorted CD4+, CD8+, or CD8+CD57+ T cells (not recorded which) from PBMCs. These receptors came from a human donor with aplastic anemia.

This clonotype appeared once. The junction differs from germline at one of its ends, possibly a read error. The J gene is TRBJ2-5, the V gene TRBV20-1; TRBD2 aligns across 11 bases. Germline V gene data show CDR1 as DFQATT and CDR2 as SNEGSKA (reference sequence). This CDR3 spans 15 amino acids. The CDR3 is CSASPGTSGGEIQYF. The CDR3 DNA reads TGCAGTGCTAGTCCGGGGACTAGCGGAGGGGAGATCCAGTACTTC.

Concerning this clonotype: At one boundary the junction diverges from the germline segment, which might be a read error. The CDR3 here is CASSLVAKRGGKTQHF. The DNA for the CDR3 is TGTGCCAGCAGCTTAGTTGCCAAGCGGGGGGGCAAGACCCAGCACTTC. This sequence joins TRBV7-9 and TRBJ2-5, with 10 nucleotides matching TRBD2. CDR1 is SEHNR, CDR2 FQNEAQ, per germline (reference sequence). CDR3 length equals 16 residues.

The chain is built from TRBV7-8 and TRBJ2-3, with D possibly TRBD2 on 6 matching bases. This CDR3 contains 15 residues. The germline V gene encodes CDR1 SGHVS and CDR2 FQNEAQ. Trimming took 2 bases from V and 6 from J, leaving 15 bases between them. In DNA form, the CDR3 reads TGTGCCAGCAGCTTATGGGCTAGTGGGGGGGATACGCAGTATTTT. Translation gives CASSLWASGGDTQYF.

The chain links TRBV10-2 to TRBJ2-3; D remains unclear. Trimming took off 9 bases at V and 2 bases at J, with 15 bases between the two ends. The germline gives CDR1 WSHSY, CDR2 SAAADI. The CDR3 loop spans 14 amino acids. This chain's CDR3 is CASIQPPDTDTQYF. CDR3 DNA sequence: TGCGCCAGTATCCAACCCCCGGACACAGATACGCAGTATTTT.

V and J are TRBV7-8 and TRBJ1-6; D unresolved. Trimming cost V 1 base and J 7 bases, with 5 bases left between them. This CDR3 is 13 amino acids long. CDR1 is SGHVS and CDR2 is FQNEAQ in the germline V gene. This CDR3 is CASSLVENSPLHF. CDR3 bases: TGTGCCAGCAGCTTAGTTGAGAATTCACCCCTCCACTTT.

Only a few counts were recorded for this clonotype. V is TRBV7-2 and J is TRBJ2-3; 10 positions match TRBD1. The CDR3 is 15 residues long. From germline, CDR1 is SGHTA and CDR2 FQGNSA. V lost 3 bases, J lost 3 bases, and 3 bases stayed unmatched. CDR3 protein: CASSLGQGRTDTQYF. In nucleotides, the CDR3 is TGTGCCAGCAGCTTGGGACAGGGGAGAACAGATACGCAGTATTTT.

V and J are TRBV29-1 and TRBJ1-1, with no clear D. V lost 7 bases, J lost 1 base, and 10 bases lay in between. In germline, CDR1 is SQVTM, CDR2 ANQGSEA. This CDR3 spans 12 amino acids. The CDR3 DNA reads TGCAGCGCCGAACGACAGAACACTGAAGCTTTCTTT. It yields the protein CSAERQNTEAFF. Together with reference TRBV29-1 and TRBJ1-1, the CDR3 gives the full variable domain: SAVISQKPSRDICQRGTSLTIQCQVDSQVTMMFWYRQQPGQSLTLIATANQGSEATYESGFVIDKFPISRPNLTFSTLTVSNMSPEDSSIYLCSAERQNTEAFFGQGTRLTVV.

This sequence joins TRBV15 and TRBJ2-7; perhaps TRBD2 as D (6 bases). The ends were cut back, 0 bases at V and 6 bases at J, with 18 bases in the middle. The germline CDR1 and CDR2 sequences are LNHNV and YYDKDF (reference sequence). The CDR3 has 16 residues. The CDR3 loop is CATSRDKGAGSGEQYF. CDR3 in DNA: TGTGCCACCAGCAGAGATAAAGGGGCGGGATCTGGCGAGCAGTACTTC.

The chain links TRBV6-1 to TRBJ2-5; D might be TRBD1 (5 bases). The V end was cut by 6 bases, the J end by 4 bases, with 12 bases between. Germline CDR1 is MNHNS and CDR2 is SASEGT. This CDR3 contains 13 residues. The CDR3 is CASRREGVETQYF. The CDR3 DNA reads as TGTGCCAGCAGAAGGGAAGGGGTAGAGACCCAGTACTTC.

The chain recombines TRBV20-1 with TRBJ1-2; TRBD1 matches at 7 bases. The CDR3 totals 13 residues. Unmatched junction bases numbered 8, after V lost 6 bases and J lost 4 bases. Germline V gives CDR1 DFQATT, CDR2 SNEGSKA (reference sequence). The CDR3 sequence: CSAPTGKSYGYTF. The CDR3 bases are TGCAGTGCCCCGACAGGGAAGAGCTATGGCTACACCTTC.

This clonotype has more than one count but fewer than ten. The chain is built from TRBV9 and TRBJ2-7; D possibly uses TRBD1 or TRBD2 (5 bases each). Germline-derived CDR1 and CDR2 are SGDLS and YYNGEE. Trimming cost V 2 bases and J 4 bases, with 13 bases left between them. The CDR3 has 14 residues. Here the CDR3 DNA reads TGTGCCAGCAGCGTTGACGGGACCCTATACGAGCAGTACTTC. As protein: CASSVDGTLYEQYF.